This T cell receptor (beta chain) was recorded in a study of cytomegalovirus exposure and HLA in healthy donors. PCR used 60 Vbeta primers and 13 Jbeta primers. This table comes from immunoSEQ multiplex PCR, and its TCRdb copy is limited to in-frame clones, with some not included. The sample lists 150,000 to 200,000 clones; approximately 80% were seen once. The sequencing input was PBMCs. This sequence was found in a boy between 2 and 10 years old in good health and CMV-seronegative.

The CDR3 DNA reads TGCGCCAGCAGTGAGTCGTGGAGCGGGGGGGCGAGCTGGGAGACCCAGTACTTC. Translating it yields CASSESWSGGASWETQYF. The chain carries TRBV10-2 and TRBJ2-5; TRBD2 matches at 10 bases. Trimming at V came to 0 bases and at J to 5 bases, leaving 12 bases not matched to a gene. This CDR3 comprises 18 residues. Germline V gives CDR1 WSHSY, CDR2 SAAADI.